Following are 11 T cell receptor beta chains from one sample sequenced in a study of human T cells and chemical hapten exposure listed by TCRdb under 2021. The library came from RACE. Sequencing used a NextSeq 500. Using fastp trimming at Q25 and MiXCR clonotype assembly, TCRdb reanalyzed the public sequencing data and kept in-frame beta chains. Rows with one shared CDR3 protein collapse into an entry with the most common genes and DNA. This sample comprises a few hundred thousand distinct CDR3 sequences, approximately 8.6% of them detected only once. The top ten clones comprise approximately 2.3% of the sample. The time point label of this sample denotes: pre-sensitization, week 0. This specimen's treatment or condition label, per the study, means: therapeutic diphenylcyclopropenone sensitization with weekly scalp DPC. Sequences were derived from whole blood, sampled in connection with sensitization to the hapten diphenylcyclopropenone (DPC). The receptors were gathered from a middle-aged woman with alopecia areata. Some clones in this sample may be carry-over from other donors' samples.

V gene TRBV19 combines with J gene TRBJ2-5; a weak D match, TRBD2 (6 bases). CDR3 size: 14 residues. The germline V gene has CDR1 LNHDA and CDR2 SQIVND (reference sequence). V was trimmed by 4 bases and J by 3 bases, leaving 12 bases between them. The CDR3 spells CASSKRLVEETQYF. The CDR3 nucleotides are TGTGCCAGTAGTAAACGACTAGTAGAAGAGACCCAGTACTTC.

CDR3 sequence: CASSWASSTDTQYF. CDR3 sequence (DNA): TGTGCCAGCAGTTGGGCCTCTAGCACAGATACGCAGTATTTT. V usage is TRBV28 and J usage is TRBJ2-3; D unresolved. Trimming removed 4 bases from V and 0 bases from J, with 8 bases in between. The CDR3 runs 14 residues. CDR1 and CDR2 from the germline V gene are MDHEN and SYDVKM.

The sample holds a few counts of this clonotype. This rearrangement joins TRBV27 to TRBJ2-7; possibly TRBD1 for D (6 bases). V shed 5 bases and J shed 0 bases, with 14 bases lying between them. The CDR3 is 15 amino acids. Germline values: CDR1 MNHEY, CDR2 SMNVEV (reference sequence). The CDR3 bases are TGTGCCAGCAGTCCCATCGACAGGACCTCCTACGAGCAGTACTTC. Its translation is CASSPIDRTSYEQYF.

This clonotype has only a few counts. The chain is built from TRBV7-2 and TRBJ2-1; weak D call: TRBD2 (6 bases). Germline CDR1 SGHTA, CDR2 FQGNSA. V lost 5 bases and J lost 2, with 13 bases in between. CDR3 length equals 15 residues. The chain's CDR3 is CASSSGRSPYNEQFF. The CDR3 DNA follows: TGTGCCAGCAGCAGCGGGCGGAGCCCCTACAATGAGCAGTTCTTC. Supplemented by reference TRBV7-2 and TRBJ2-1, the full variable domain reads GAGVSQSPSNKVTEKGKDVELRCDPISGHTALYWYRQSLGQGLEFLIYFQGNSAPDKSGLPSDRFSAERTGGSVSTLTIQRTQQEDSAVYLCASSSGRSPYNEQFFGPGTRLTVL.

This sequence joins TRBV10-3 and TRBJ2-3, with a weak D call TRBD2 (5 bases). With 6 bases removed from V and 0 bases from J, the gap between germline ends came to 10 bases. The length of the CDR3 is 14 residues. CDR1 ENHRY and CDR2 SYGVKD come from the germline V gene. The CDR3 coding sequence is TGTGCCATCAGGATTAGCGAAAGCACAGATACGCAGTATTTT. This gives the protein CAIRISESTDTQYF.

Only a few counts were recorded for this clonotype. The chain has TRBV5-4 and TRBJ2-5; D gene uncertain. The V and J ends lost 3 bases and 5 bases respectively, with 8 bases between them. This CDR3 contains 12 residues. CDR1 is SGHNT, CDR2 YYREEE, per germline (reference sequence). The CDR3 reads CASSYPLETQYF. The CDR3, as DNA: TGTGCCAGCAGCTACCCCCTGGAGACCCAGTACTTC.

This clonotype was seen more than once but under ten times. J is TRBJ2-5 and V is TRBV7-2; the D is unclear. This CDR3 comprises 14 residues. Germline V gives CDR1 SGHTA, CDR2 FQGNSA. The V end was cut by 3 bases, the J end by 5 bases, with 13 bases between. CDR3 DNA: TGTGCCAGCAGCTTGGGTCTGGGGTACGAGACCCAGTACTTC. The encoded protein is CASSLGLGYETQYF.

The CDR3 coding sequence is TGTGCCAGCAGCCAAGCCTTCGGGGGCCCGGAGACCCAGTACTTC. Protein sequence: CASSQAFGGPETQYF. The chain has TRBV4-2 and TRBJ2-5; D might be TRBD1 or TRBD2, each matching 6 bases. The CDR3 covers 15 residues. Trimming pared 1 base from V and 5 bases from J, leaving 14 bases between. Germline values: CDR1 LGHNA, CDR2 YNFKEQ.

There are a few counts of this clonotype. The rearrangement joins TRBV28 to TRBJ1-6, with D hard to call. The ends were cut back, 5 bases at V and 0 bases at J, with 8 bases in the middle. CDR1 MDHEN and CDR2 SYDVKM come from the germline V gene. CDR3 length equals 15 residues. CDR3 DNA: TGTGCCAGCAGTCCTCAGAGCTCCTATAATTCACCCCTCCACTTT. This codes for CASSPQSSYNSPLHF.

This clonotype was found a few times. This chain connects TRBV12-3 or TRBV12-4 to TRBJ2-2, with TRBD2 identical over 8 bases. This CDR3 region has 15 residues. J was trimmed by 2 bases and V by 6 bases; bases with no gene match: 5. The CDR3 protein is CASRPGGPNTGELFF. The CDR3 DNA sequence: TGTGCCAGCAGGCCGGGAGGGCCAAACACCGGGGAGCTGTTTTTT.

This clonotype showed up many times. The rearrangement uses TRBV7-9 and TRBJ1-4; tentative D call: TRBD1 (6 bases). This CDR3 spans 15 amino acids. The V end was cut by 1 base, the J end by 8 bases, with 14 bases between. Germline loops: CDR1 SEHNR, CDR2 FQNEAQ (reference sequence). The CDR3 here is CASSLDTGIGEKLFF. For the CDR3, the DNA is TGTGCCAGCAGCTTAGACACAGGGATTGGAGAAAAACTGTTTTTT.